Given below is one T cell receptor beta chain in context. CDR1 MDHEN and CDR2 SYDVKM come from the germline V gene. V was clipped by 3 bases and J by 11 bases, with 10 bases between them. This CDR3 contains 11 residues. The data were taken from a study of OX40 agonist ivuxolimab in advanced cancers. Study-level background: Under the entry rules, prior anti-PD-1, anti-PD-L1 or anti-CTLA-4 therapy was allowed, and approximately 36% had some.

Generated by immunoSEQ multiplex PCR, the TCRdb table keeps only in-frame clones and is missing some. The sample yields tens of thousands of clones, 80% to 90% seen once. The rearrangement joins TRBV28 to TRBJ1-1; D unresolved. The origin of this receptor is an adult with an advanced solid tumor such as melanoma, head and neck, liver or kidney cancer. The specimen was CD4+ or CD8+ T cells sorted from blood, collected in a trial of the OX40 agonist ivuxolimab. This CDR3 reads CASSFSWQAFF. As DNA, the CDR3 is TGTGCCAGCAGTTTTTCCTGGCAGGCTTTCTTT.